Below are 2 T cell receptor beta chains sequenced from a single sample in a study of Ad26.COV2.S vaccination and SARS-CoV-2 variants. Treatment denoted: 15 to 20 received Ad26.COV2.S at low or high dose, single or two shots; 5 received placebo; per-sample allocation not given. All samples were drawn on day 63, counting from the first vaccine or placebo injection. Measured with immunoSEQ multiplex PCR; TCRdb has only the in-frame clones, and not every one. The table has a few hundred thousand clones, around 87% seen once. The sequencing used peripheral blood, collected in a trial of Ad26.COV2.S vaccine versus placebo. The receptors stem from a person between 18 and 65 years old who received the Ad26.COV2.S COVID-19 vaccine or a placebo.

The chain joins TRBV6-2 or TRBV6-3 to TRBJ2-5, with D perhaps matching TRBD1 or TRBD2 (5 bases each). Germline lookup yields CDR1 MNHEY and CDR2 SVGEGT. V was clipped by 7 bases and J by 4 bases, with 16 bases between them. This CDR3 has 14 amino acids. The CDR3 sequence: CASTPLRGRETQYF. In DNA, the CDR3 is TGTGCCAGCACCCCCCTTCGGGGCCGAGAGACCCAGTACTTC.

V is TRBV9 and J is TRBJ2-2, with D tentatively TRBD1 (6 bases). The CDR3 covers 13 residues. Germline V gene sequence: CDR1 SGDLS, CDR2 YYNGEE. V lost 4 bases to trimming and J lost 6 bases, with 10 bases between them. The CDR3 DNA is TGTGCCAGCAGCTTCAGGGGTTCCGGGGAGCTGTTTTTT. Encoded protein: CASSFRGSGELFF.